The clone carrying this TCR beta chain was observed many times. Its antigen is not identified. This sample stems from a study of CD8+CD57+ T cells in acquired aplastic anemia. Looking at the study overall: Sorted CD4+ and CD8+ cells yielded DNA averaging approximately 3.5 ug.

Whoever was chosen for sequencing had shown CD8+CD57+ cell expansion by flow cytometry. Both TCR beta VDJ combination and CDR3 sequence profiling were carried out. Genomic DNA was the template for this profiling. Each CDR3 protein is one row after TCRdb ran MiXCR on the reads. The data show 180,000 or so distinct CDR3 sequences, roughly half seen once. Overall study results and limits: Patients and controls shared under 35 CD8+ CDR3 sequences, which appeared highly expressed in patients and within their immunodominant clones.

The germline V gene has CDR1 MNHEY and CDR2 SVGAGI. Trimming took off 5 bases at V and 2 bases at J, with 9 bases between the two ends. CDR3 length equals 13 residues. J is TRBJ2-5 and V is TRBV6-5, with D possibly matching TRBD2 (5 bases). The sequencing input was sorted CD4+, CD8+, or CD8+CD57+ T cells (not recorded which) from PBMCs. This receptor was identified in a human donor with aplastic anemia. CDR3 loop: CASSRGWQETQYF. As DNA, the CDR3 is TGTGCCAGCAGTCGGGGTTGGCAAGAGACCCAGTACTTC.